This TCR beta chain was sequenced in a study of breast tumors, draining lymph nodes, adjacent tissues. Broader study findings: Tumor TCR diversity was below lymph nodes but above nontumor tissue.

TCRdb ran MiXCR on the multiplex PCR reads and lists one entry per CDR3 protein. The repertoire includes about 230,000 distinct CDR3 sequences, roughly 32% of them detected once, and just over 1.4% sits in the top ten. There are many counts of this clonotype. Its cognate antigen is unknown. Breast cancer patients provided tissue from their axillary draining lymph nodes. V dropped 6 bases and J dropped 5; count of bases not matched to a gene: 14. Per germline, CDR1 MDHEN and CDR2 SYDVKM. The CDR3 has 17 amino acids. The sequence was collected from a female donor with breast cancer. Some clones in this sample may be carry-over from other donors' samples. The sample comprised axillary lymph node tissue. The chain is built from TRBV28 and TRBJ2-5; 11 bases are a match to TRBD2. CDR3 nucleotide sequence: TGTGCCAGCAGAGCAAGGGGGCGACTAGCGGGATGGGAGACCCAGTACTTC. As protein: CASRARGRLAGWETQYF. Full variable domain (rest looked up from reference TRBV28 and TRBJ2-5): DVKVTQSSRYLVKRTGEKVFLECVQDMDHENMFWYRQDPGLGLRLIYFSYDVKMKEKGDIPEGYSVSREKKERFSLILESASTNQTSMYLCASRARGRLAGWETQYFGPGTRLLVL.